The clone carrying this TCR beta chain appeared once. Its antigen is as yet unknown. The sample is drawn from a study of OX40 agonist ivuxolimab in advanced cancers. Overall study context: Intravenous ivuxolimab at 0.01 to 10 mg/kg was given to patients every 2 weeks. Partial response was recorded in three patients: one hepatocellular carcinoma and two cutaneous melanoma cases. Study observations and caveats: In the expanded peripheral T cells, antigen specificity was never determined.

Measured with immunoSEQ multiplex PCR; TCRdb has only the in-frame clones, and not every one. The data show approximately 12,000 clones, about 75% seen once. Sampling of blood occurred at baseline, cycle 4 day 1, and cycle 7 day 1. The V gene's germline CDR1 is SNHLY and CDR2 FYNNEI. V was trimmed by 2 bases and J by 3 bases, leaving 5 bases between them. The CDR3 totals 12 residues. The chain joins TRBV2 to TRBJ2-7; the D is unclear. This sequence originates from an adult with an advanced solid tumor such as melanoma, head and neck, liver or kidney cancer. Source: CD4+ or CD8+ T cells sorted from blood, taken in a trial of the OX40 agonist ivuxolimab. Here the CDR3 reads CASSEPSYEQYF. CDR3 nucleotide sequence: TGTGCCAGCAGTGAACCGAGCTACGAGCAGTACTTC.